The sequence of this TCR beta chain was determined in a study of blood T cell repertoires in COVID-19. The method was immunoSEQ multiplex PCR; TCRdb's version includes in-frame clones alone and lacks a portion of them. The table records about 200,000 clones, more than 80% of them present only once. The CDR3 is 15 residues long. V lost 4 bases, J lost 5 bases, and 5 bases stayed unmatched. Germline values: CDR1 SNHLY, CDR2 FYNNEI. Sequencing input: PBMCs or T cells enriched from blood (not recorded which). The V and J genes are TRBV2 and TRBJ2-2; 9 nucleotides match TRBD2. The clonotype was recovered from a man aged 25-40 years who had recovered from COVID-19. CDR3 protein: CASSGGRAGTGELFF. In nucleotides, the CDR3 is TGTGCCAGCAGTGGCGGGAGGGCCGGGACCGGGGAGCTGTTTTTT.